Presented here are 3 T cell receptor beta chains from one specimen sequenced in a study of tumor and adjacent non-tumor tissue in lung cancer (dated by TCRdb to the late 2010s). RNA was extracted from bulk unsorted tissue and checked for quality with a NanoDrop ND-1000 and an Agilent 2100. The normal lung samples consisted of distant non-tumor tissue collected more than 3 cm from the tumor edge. The library relied on multiplex PCR. Sequencing relied on an Illumina HiSeq 2500. Following protocols modified from ARM-PCR, the researchers constructed TCRbeta libraries through three rounds of nested PCR with primers (Table S4). TCRdb handled the public reads itself, with Q25 trimming in fastp and clone calling in MiXCR, and kept productive beta chains. A single entry per CDR3 protein holds the most common genes and DNA from its merged rows. Here the sample has about 86,000 distinct CDR3 sequences; around three quarters occur a single time. The ten largest make up just over 20% of the sample.

The sample comprised distant non-tumor lung tissue. The source is a woman between 50 and 59 years old with non-small cell lung cancer.

Details on this clonotype: One end of the junction varies from germline; a read error may be responsible. The rearrangement links TRBV12-5 to TRBJ2-1; 11 nucleotides line up with TRBD1. The CDR3 is made up of 15 amino acids. Germline CDR1 is LGHNT and CDR2 is FRNRAP. CDR3 protein: CANGLPGQGVHEQFF. As DNA, the CDR3 is TGTGCTAATGGTTTACCGGGACAGGGGGTCCATGAGCAGTTCTTC.

Concerning this clonotype: The junction departs from the called germline gene at one end, perhaps through a read error. The chain couples TRBV11-2 to TRBJ2-2, with a possible D match to TRBD2 (5 bases). The CDR3 sequence is 15 residues long. Per the germline V gene, CDR1 is SGHAT and CDR2 is FQNNGV. CDR3 coding DNA: TGTGCCAGCGCCCTAGGGAGCTGGAAGGCCGGGGAGCTGTTGTTT. Protein product: CASALGSWKAGELLF.

On this clonotype itself: A junction end diverges from the germline sequence, so it may reflect a read error. The rearrangement links TRBV4-1 to TRBJ2-7; D gene unclear. This CDR3 has 15 residues. The germline CDR1 and CDR2 sequences are MGHRA and YSYEKL. DNA of the CDR3: TGCGTCAGCAACCAACCCGGAACGAACTCCTACGAGCAGTACTTC. Its protein product is CVSNQPGTNSYEQYF.